A selection of T cell receptor beta chains follows, all from one sample in a study of regulatory T cells in long-lasting Graves disease. Each CDR3 protein gets one entry after TCRdb re-called the multiplex PCR reads with MiXCR. The profile covers approximately 390,000 distinct CDR3 sequences, with 15% to 20% appearing a single time and 20% taken by the ten largest. Another study also made use of these data, one on T cells in Graves' hyperthyroidism and ophthalmopathy.

Source: peripheral blood mononuclear cells (PBMCs), taken at new diagnosis, from a patient treated with antithyroid drugs. These receptors were obtained from a woman aged 18 to 35 with Graves disease. Both conserved end residues are part of each CDR3. Fields, in order: V gene, D gene, clone size, J gene, CDR3 DNA, CDR3 protein. D genes are given only for firm matches. Where a row states a size, it is once, few, many or the class of an expanded clone; other rows omit it.

V: TRBV11-1
D: TRBD1
size: many
J: TRBJ2-7
DNA: TGTGCCAGCAGCTTCTTACCCGGGACAGGCTTCTCCGAGCAGTACTTC
CDR3: CASSFLPGTGFSEQYF

V: TRBV2
D: -
size: many
J: TRBJ1-3
DNA: TGTGCCAGCGGCCAGGGGAGATCTGGAAACACCATATATTTT
CDR3: CASGQGRSGNTIYF

V: TRBV20-1
D: TRBD1
size: many
J: TRBJ1-6
DNA: TGCAGTGCTAGGGTCGGGACAGGGGTCTCACCCCTCCACTTT
CDR3: CSARVGTGVSPLHF

V: TRBV12-3/TRBV12-4
D: -
size: many
J: TRBJ2-7
DNA: TGTGCCAGCAGTTTTCAAGACCGGGAAACCTACGAGCAGTACTTC
CDR3: CASSFQDRETYEQYF

V: TRBV29-1
D: TRBD2
size: -
J: TRBJ2-2
DNA: TGCAGCGTTTGTTTAGCGGGGAATACCGGGGAGCTGTTTTTT
CDR3: CSVCLAGNTGELFF

V: TRBV6-2/TRBV6-3
D: -
size: -
J: TRBJ1-2
DNA: TGTGCCAGCAGTGAAGAGTCAGGGACTGGCTATGGCTACACCTTC
CDR3: CASSEESGTGYGYTF

V: TRBV6-1
D: -
size: many
J: TRBJ1-1
DNA: TGTGCCAGCAGTGATAACATGCGGCCGGGCACTGAAGCTTTCTTT
CDR3: CASSDNMRPGTEAFF

V: TRBV3-1
D: -
size: few
J: TRBJ1-2
DNA: TGTGCCAGCAGCCAAGAGGGAAGGTATGGCTACACCTTC
CDR3: CASSQEGRYGYTF

V: TRBV3-1
D: -
size: many
J: TRBJ2-7
DNA: TGTGCCAGCAGCCAAGACCACGAGCAGTACTTC
CDR3: CASSQDHEQYF

V: TRBV6-1
D: -
size: few
J: TRBJ1-6
DNA: TGTGCCAGCACGAGACAGGCAGGTTCACCCCTCCACTTT
CDR3: CASTRQAGSPLHF

V: TRBV3-1
D: TRBD1
size: many
J: TRBJ1-1
DNA: TGTGCCAGCAGCCAAGGAACCGGGACAGGTAGACTGAACACTGAAGCTTTCTTT
CDR3: CASSQGTGTGRLNTEAFF

V: TRBV5-1
D: TRBD1
size: -
J: TRBJ1-2
DNA: TGCGCCAGCAGCAACCCCGGGACAGGTGGGGGCTACACCTTC
CDR3: CASSNPGTGGGYTF

V: TRBV2
D: -
size: many
J: TRBJ1-2
DNA: TGTGCCAGCAGTGAATCTTGGTACAGAACTCTAGACTATGGCTACACCTTC
CDR3: CASSESWYRTLDYGYTF

V: TRBV5-1
D: TRBD2
size: many
J: TRBJ2-7
DNA: TGCGCCAGCAGGCGAGATAGCGGGAGTAGTGACGAGCAGTACTTC
CDR3: CASRRDSGSSDEQYF

V: TRBV6-2/TRBV6-3
D: TRBD2
size: few
J: TRBJ2-1
DNA: TGTGCCAGCAGGAAAGATAGCGGGAGGGGTGATGAGCAGTTCTTC
CDR3: CASRKDSGRGDEQFF

V: TRBV9
D: -
size: many
J: TRBJ2-2
DNA: TGTGCCAGCAGCGTAGCGGCGGGACAGAACACCGGGGAGCTGTTTTTT
CDR3: CASSVAAGQNTGELFF

V: TRBV5-1
D: TRBD1
size: -
J: TRBJ1-4
DNA: TGCGCCAGCAGCTTAAACAGGGGACCTAATGAAAAACTGTTTTTT
CDR3: CASSLNRGPNEKLFF

V: TRBV11-1
D: -
size: many
J: TRBJ1-5
DNA: TGTGCCAGCAGCTTAGCGCGGAGCGGCAATCAGCCCCAGCATTTT
CDR3: CASSLARSGNQPQHF

V: TRBV5-1
D: -
size: -
J: TRBJ1-6
DNA: TGCGCCAGCAGCACCCAACCGGGTCCAGATAATTCACCCCTCCACTTT
CDR3: CASSTQPGPDNSPLHF

V: TRBV9
D: -
size: -
J: TRBJ2-7
DNA: TGTGCCAGCAACCCGAGTGGGGGGAATATCTACGAGCAGTACTTC
CDR3: CASNPSGGNIYEQYF

V: TRBV3-1
D: TRBD2
size: -
J: TRBJ2-7
DNA: TGTGCCAGCAGCCGTTTTACTAGCGGGAGGGACGAGCAGTACTTC
CDR3: CASSRFTSGRDEQYF

V: TRBV7-8
D: TRBD1
size: few
J: TRBJ2-1
DNA: TGTGCCAGCAGCTTAAGAGGGGGCCGCCGGGCTGAGCAGTTCTTC
CDR3: CASSLRGGRRAEQFF

V: TRBV15
D: TRBD1
size: many
J: TRBJ2-1
DNA: TGTGCCACCAGCAGAGATCCGGGACAGGGTGGTAGTGAGCAGTTCTTC
CDR3: CATSRDPGQGGSEQFF

V: TRBV9
D: -
size: once
J: TRBJ2-5
DNA: TGTGCCAGCGGCGTAGCGAGAGGAAGAGAGACCCAGTACTTC
CDR3: CASGVARGRETQYF

V: TRBV18
D: TRBD1
size: many
J: TRBJ2-7
DNA: TGTGCCAGCTCACCACAGGGGGCTTCCTACGAGCAGTACTTC
CDR3: CASSPQGASYEQYF

V: TRBV5-4
D: -
size: many
J: TRBJ2-7
DNA: TGTGCCAGCAGCTCGGGGTTCTCCTACGAGCAGTACTTC
CDR3: CASSSGFSYEQYF

V: TRBV28
D: -
size: many
J: TRBJ2-3
DNA: TGTGCCAGCAGTTTACCCTCGCGGCCAGATACGCAGTATTTT
CDR3: CASSLPSRPDTQYF

V: TRBV14
D: TRBD1
size: few
J: TRBJ2-3
DNA: TGTGCCAGCAGCCTACAGGGGGCCTTTGGAGATACGCAGTATTTT
CDR3: CASSLQGAFGDTQYF

V: TRBV20-1
D: -
size: -
J: TRBJ2-2
DNA: TGCAGTGCTAGAGGGTTCGGGGGCTCGAACACCGGGGAGCTGTTTTTT
CDR3: CSARGFGGSNTGELFF

V: TRBV3-1
D: -
size: -
J: TRBJ2-5
DNA: TGTGCCAGCAACCAATACGGGGGTGAGACCCAGTACTTC
CDR3: CASNQYGGETQYF

V: TRBV4-2
D: TRBD1
size: few
J: TRBJ1-6
DNA: TGTGCCAGCAGCCAGACAACAGGGGGCGGTTCACCCCTCCACTTT
CDR3: CASSQTTGGGSPLHF

V: TRBV4-1
D: -
size: many
J: TRBJ2-7
DNA: TGCGCCACCAGCCAAGGAACGGCGGGGCCGACCTACGAGCAGTACTTC
CDR3: CATSQGTAGPTYEQYF

V: TRBV15
D: TRBD2
size: many
J: TRBJ2-3
DNA: TGTGCCACCAGCAGGACTAGCGGGAGCACAGATACGCAGTATTTT
CDR3: CATSRTSGSTDTQYF

V: TRBV7-2
D: -
size: many
J: TRBJ1-5
DNA: TGTGCCAGCAGCTTAGACTCTGGACAGCAGATTCAGCCCCAGCATTTT
CDR3: CASSLDSGQQIQPQHF

V: TRBV29-1
D: -
size: few
J: TRBJ1-1
DNA: TGCAGCGCCGCACAGGGACGAACTGAAGCTTTCTTT
CDR3: CSAAQGRTEAFF

V: TRBV20-1
D: TRBD1
size: few
J: TRBJ1-6
DNA: TGCAGTGCCCAGGGGGCCGCGGGTAATTCACCCCTCCACTTT
CDR3: CSAQGAAGNSPLHF

V: TRBV2
D: TRBD1
size: -
J: TRBJ1-2
DNA: TGTGCCAGCACCAAAAACCCCGACAGGGGATTAGGCTACACCTTC
CDR3: CASTKNPDRGLGYTF

V: TRBV7-9
D: TRBD1
size: -
J: TRBJ1-1
DNA: TGTGCCAGCAGCTTGGGACAGGGGTCTACTGAAGCTTTCTTT
CDR3: CASSLGQGSTEAFF

V: TRBV12-3/TRBV12-4
D: TRBD1
size: -
J: TRBJ1-2
DNA: TGTGCCAGCAGTTTGGGACAGGGGAGGAGTGGCTACACCTTC
CDR3: CASSLGQGRSGYTF

V: TRBV6-2/TRBV6-3
D: -
size: many
J: TRBJ2-5
DNA: TGTGCCAGCAGTTACTCGCTAGCTCGGGAGACCCAGTACTTC
CDR3: CASSYSLARETQYF

V: TRBV20-1
D: -
size: few
J: TRBJ1-6
DNA: TGCAGTGCTAGACCCCGGGGGGACTATAATTCACCCCTCCACTTT
CDR3: CSARPRGDYNSPLHF

V: TRBV11-2
D: -
size: many
J: TRBJ1-1
DNA: TGTGCCAGCAGCTTAGTAGGACAGCAAAACACTGAAGCTTTCTTT
CDR3: CASSLVGQQNTEAFF

V: TRBV2
D: -
size: -
J: TRBJ2-1
DNA: TGTGCCAGCAGTTTAAACAGTGTTCCATACAATGAGCAGTTCTTC
CDR3: CASSLNSVPYNEQFF

V: TRBV18
D: -
size: many
J: TRBJ2-5
DNA: TGTGCCAGCTCACCACAGCCCGGCGGGCAAGAGACCCAGTACTTC
CDR3: CASSPQPGGQETQYF

V: TRBV3-1
D: TRBD1
size: few
J: TRBJ2-1
DNA: TGTGCCAGCAGCTCAGGGGACAGACTCTACAATGAGCAGTTCTTC
CDR3: CASSSGDRLYNEQFF

V: TRBV6-4
D: -
size: -
J: TRBJ2-6
DNA: TGTGCCAGCAGTGACTCGACCGGGTCTGGGGCCAACGTCCTGACTTTC
CDR3: CASSDSTGSGANVLTF

V: TRBV5-1
D: TRBD2
size: many
J: TRBJ2-1
DNA: TGTGCCAGCAGCTCCGGACTAGCGGGGGGGCATGAGCAGTTCTTC
CDR3: CASSSGLAGGHEQFF

V: TRBV19
D: -
size: -
J: TRBJ2-1
DNA: TGTGCCACCGCCCGGGGGGCGCTCAATGAGCAGTTCTTC
CDR3: CATARGALNEQFF

V: TRBV27
D: TRBD1
size: many
J: TRBJ2-7
DNA: TGTGCCAGCAAGGAGGACAGGGGAACCTACGAGCAGTACTTC
CDR3: CASKEDRGTYEQYF

V: TRBV5-1
D: TRBD2
size: -
J: TRBJ2-7
DNA: TGCGCCAGCAGCGTAGGACTAGCGGGAGTTAATGAGCAGTACTTC
CDR3: CASSVGLAGVNEQYF

V: TRBV6-2/TRBV6-3
D: -
size: -
J: TRBJ1-5
DNA: TGTGCCAGCAGTGAAGCGTGGCGGAGGCCCCAGCATTTT
CDR3: CASSEAWRRPQHF

V: TRBV11-2
D: -
size: many
J: TRBJ2-7
DNA: TGTGCCAGCAGCGCATTTACCACCTACGAGCAGTACTTC
CDR3: CASSAFTTYEQYF

V: TRBV11-2
D: -
size: many
J: TRBJ2-1
DNA: TGTGCCAGCAGCTTAGCACAGGGGGGGAAACTCAGCTCCTACAATGAGCAGTTCTTC
CDR3: CASSLAQGGKLSSYNEQFF

V: TRBV2
D: TRBD1
size: many
J: TRBJ1-1
DNA: TGTGCCAGCAGGGAACAGGGGGCGTCGAACACTGAAGCTTTCTTT
CDR3: CASREQGASNTEAFF

V: TRBV7-3
D: -
size: many
J: TRBJ2-3
DNA: TGTGCCAGCAGCTTAACGGTGACGCCGGGAGTAGATACGCAGTATTTT
CDR3: CASSLTVTPGVDTQYF

V: TRBV10-1
D: -
size: -
J: TRBJ2-1
DNA: TGCGCCAGCAGTGAGCCGGGACTGCCCGGAAATGAGCAGTTCTTC
CDR3: CASSEPGLPGNEQFF

V: TRBV28
D: TRBD1
size: many
J: TRBJ1-3
DNA: TGTGCCAGCAGTTCAGGGGGCTCTGGAAACACCATATATTTT
CDR3: CASSSGGSGNTIYF

V: TRBV5-1
D: -
size: few
J: TRBJ1-3
DNA: TGCGCCAGCAGCTTGGAAGGGGTTACTGGAAACACCATATATTTT
CDR3: CASSLEGVTGNTIYF

V: TRBV7-6
D: TRBD2
size: many
J: TRBJ2-1
DNA: TGTGCCAGCAGAGGACTAGCAAATGAGCAGTTCTTC
CDR3: CASRGLANEQFF

V: TRBV4-1
D: TRBD2
size: -
J: TRBJ2-1
DNA: TGCGCCAGCAGCCACCCGGGACTAGCGGGAGGGCCTAAAGGGGACAATGAGCAGTTCTTC
CDR3: CASSHPGLAGGPKGDNEQFF